The 17 T cell receptor beta chains listed next were all sequenced from one sample in a study of CD8 T cells in ankylosing spondylitis. Findings and caveats of the study: Apparently characteristic of ankylosing spondylitis blood was a TCR beta motif (roughly eight highly homologous variants).

These receptors have no identified antigens. TCRdb fed the 5' RACE reads into MiXCR, producing one record per CDR3 protein. Among more than 500,000 distinct CDR3 sequences listed, about 5.7% were seen once. The sample consisted of blood, either unsorted or a sorted T cell fraction (not recorded which). The receptors here all came from a male donor with ankylosing spondylitis.

In this sample, this clonotype turned up many times. The chain carries TRBV4-2 and TRBJ1-1; D is possibly TRBD1 (5 bases). This CDR3 has 14 residues. Trimming shortened V by 1 base and J by 5 bases, and 11 bases separated the two germline ends. From germline, CDR1 is LGHNA and CDR2 YNFKEQ. The CDR3 region has the DNA TGTGCCAGCAGCCAAGTGGGGACCGGTACTGAAGCTTTCTTT. Translated, it gives CASSQVGTGTEAFF.

The CDR3 DNA is TGTGCCAGCAGCCAGATTAAGACCCAGTACTTC. Its translation is CASSQIKTQYF. This rearrangement joins TRBV3-1 to TRBJ2-5; no firm D call. The CDR3 consists of 11 residues. Per the germline V gene, CDR1 is LGHDT and CDR2 is YNNKEL (reference sequence). The V end lost 3 bases, the J end lost 6 bases, and 5 bases lay between the germline ends.

This clonotype was counted ten times or more. The V gene is TRBV28, the J gene TRBJ2-2; no clear D gene. Germline CDR1 MDHEN, CDR2 SYDVKM. The germline V and J ends were trimmed by 2 bases and 4 bases, with 11 bases remaining between them. The CDR3 has 15 amino acids. CDR3 loop: CASSLQPSPTGELFF. The CDR3 nucleotides read TGTGCCAGCAGTTTACAACCGTCCCCCACCGGGGAGCTGTTTTTT.

This clonotype was seen ten or more times. The genes are TRBV29-1 and TRBJ2-7; D perhaps matches TRBD1 (5 bases). Germline CDR1 is SQVTM and CDR2 is ANQGSEA. V was cut by 6 bases and J by 6 bases, with 27 bases left in between. This CDR3 has 16 residues. The CDR3, as DNA: TGCAGCGTCCTCCCTTACGGCAGGTCAGGGCCCGGCGAGCAGTACTTC. It yields the protein CSVLPYGRSGPGEQYF.

The genes are TRBV5-1 and TRBJ2-5; D is unclear. The germline V gene has CDR1 SGHRS and CDR2 YFSETQ. This CDR3 contains 14 residues. V was trimmed by 2 bases and J by 2 bases, leaving 10 bases between them. In DNA, the CDR3 is TGCGCCAGCAGCTTATGGGCGAATCAAGAGACCCAGTACTTC. This codes for CASSLWANQETQYF.

V and J are TRBV11-2 and TRBJ2-3; D is possibly TRBD2 (6 bases). The V gene's germline CDR1 is SGHAT and CDR2 FQNNGV. V dropped 5 bases and J dropped 1 base, with 16 bases sitting between them. The CDR3 contains 16 residues. CDR3 amino acids: CASSQSSGYGTDTQYF. CDR3 nucleotides: TGTGCCAGCAGCCAAAGTAGCGGTTACGGCACAGATACGCAGTATTTT.

The genes are TRBV7-2 and TRBJ1-1; D unclear. The length of the CDR3 is 14 residues. V dropped 3 bases and J dropped 3 bases, with 11 bases sitting between them. Germline V lookup: CDR1 SGHTA, CDR2 FQGNSA. Written as DNA, the CDR3 is TGTGCCAGCAGCTTCAGTGGTATACACACTGAAGCTTTCTTT. This encodes CASSFSGIHTEAFF.

The table lists this clonotype with a few counts. This chain connects TRBV11-2 to TRBJ1-1, with a weak D call TRBD1 (5 bases). Germline lookup yields CDR1 SGHAT and CDR2 FQNNGV. V was cut by 5 bases and J by 5 bases, with 18 bases left in between. This CDR3 contains 15 residues. The CDR3 region is CASSPLPGYGTEAFF. The CDR3, as DNA: TGTGCCAGCAGCCCTCTCCCAGGGTATGGGACTGAAGCTTTCTTT.

This clonotype was recorded many times. The chain recombines TRBV29-1 with TRBJ2-7; D may be TRBD1 or TRBD2 (6 bases each). Trimming took 4 bases from V and 4 from J, leaving 14 bases between them. There are 13 residues in the CDR3. Germline CDR1 is SQVTM and CDR2 is ANQGSEA. CDR3 loop: CSVVKRGEYEQYF. The CDR3 region has the DNA TGCAGCGTTGTTAAAAGGGGGGAGTACGAGCAGTACTTC.

This clonotype was counted between two and nine times. The chain recombines TRBV7-6 with TRBJ2-7; tentatively, D is TRBD1 (5 bases). Trimming stripped 5 bases from V and 2 bases from J, with 10 bases between. Germline values: CDR1 SGHVS, CDR2 FNYEAQ. The CDR3 is 13 residues long. CDR3 in DNA: TGTGCCAGCAGCCCGGACATCGCCTACGAGCAGTACTTC. This encodes CASSPDIAYEQYF.

This clonotype was seen at least ten times. The V call is TRBV7-8, the J call TRBJ2-1; D not certain. The ends were cut back, 1 base at V and 5 bases at J, with 12 bases in the middle. The CDR3 runs to 15 residues. Germline CDR1 and CDR2: SGHVS and FQNEAQ. The CDR3 DNA follows: TGTGCCAGCAGCTTAGTAGCCCTGGTGAACAATGAGCAGTTCTTC. Translating it yields CASSLVALVNNEQFF.

The chain employs TRBV4-1 and TRBJ1-5; maybe TRBD1 (5 bases). Germline lookup yields CDR1 MGHRA and CDR2 YSYEKL. Trimming took 2 bases from V and 5 from J, leaving 13 bases between them. The length of the CDR3 is 15 residues. CDR3 in amino acids: CASSQWQGLDQPQHF. Written as DNA, the CDR3 is TGCGCCAGCAGCCAATGGCAGGGTTTAGATCAGCCCCAGCATTTT.

Ten or more counts support this clonotype. The V and J genes are TRBV29-1 and TRBJ2-3, with 8 bases matching TRBD2. J gave up 3 bases and V 0 bases, and 14 bases lay outside the gene matches. CDR1 is SQVTM, CDR2 ANQGSEA, per germline. The CDR3 has 18 amino acids. CDR3 DNA sequence: TGCAGCGTTGAAGATCCACGACCAGCGGGAGTGTGGACAGATACGCAGTATTTT. Residues: CSVEDPRPAGVWTDTQYF.

J is TRBJ2-3 and V is TRBV12-3 or TRBV12-4; D is possibly TRBD2 (6 bases). The CDR3 extends over 17 amino acids. The DNA of the CDR3 is TGTACCATCAGCCCACGGGGGACTTTTCTTAGCACAGATACGCAGTATTTT. Amino acid sequence: CTISPRGTFLSTDTQYF.

This clonotype has ten or more counts. This sequence joins TRBV12-3 or TRBV12-4 and TRBJ2-7, with D unresolved. Trimming removed 3 bases from V and 7 bases from J, with 7 bases in between. The CDR3 is 11 residues long. As DNA, the CDR3 is TGTGCCAGCAGTTTTCTTGGGGAGCAGTACTTC. It encodes CASSFLGEQYF.

The chain links TRBV28 to TRBJ2-1; 10 bases map to TRBD2. The germline V gene encodes CDR1 MDHEN and CDR2 SYDVKM. Trimming cost V 4 bases and J 5 bases; bases outside gene matches: 2. CDR3 length: 14 amino acids. This CDR3 is CASSSSGGDNEQFF. Written as DNA, the CDR3 is TGTGCCAGCAGTTCTAGCGGGGGAGACAATGAGCAGTTCTTC. Full variable domain (outside the CDR3, taken from reference TRBV28 and TRBJ2-1): DVKVTQSSRYLVKRTGEKVFLECVQDMDHENMFWYRQDPGLGLRLIYFSYDVKMKEKGDIPEGYSVSREKKERFSLILESASTNQTSMYLCASSSSGGDNEQFFGPGTRLTVL.

The chain recombines TRBV19 with TRBJ1-1; 7 positions agree with TRBD1. Trimming cost V 5 bases and J 1 base; bases outside gene matches: 10. Germline-derived CDR1 and CDR2 are LNHDA and SQIVND (reference sequence). The CDR3 loop spans 16 amino acids. The CDR3 spells CASSSPKQGWNTEAFF. The CDR3 nucleotides read TGTGCCAGTAGTTCGCCCAAACAGGGGTGGAACACTGAAGCTTTCTTT. The variable domain in full, completed from reference TRBV19 and TRBJ1-1, reads DGGITQSPKYLFRKEGQNVTLSCEQNLNHDAMYWYRQDPGQGLRLIYYSQIVNDFQKGDIAEGYSVSREKKESFPLTVTSAQKNPTAFYLCASSSPKQGWNTEAFFGQGTRLTVV.